This paragraph covers one T cell receptor (beta chain) sequence. These data originate in a study of blood T cell repertoires in COVID-19. Recovered status in Cohort 3 required two negative PCRs, clearance, or symptom resolution. From germline, CDR1 is LGHDT and CDR2 YNNKEL (reference sequence). V lost 0 bases to trimming and J lost 4 bases, with 10 bases between them. This CDR3 has 15 residues. TCRdb's table, derived via immunoSEQ multiplex PCR, lists solely in-frame clones and lacks some. The table has nearly 200,000 clones, about 80% seen once. This sequence was found in a man between 35 and 55 years old who had recovered from COVID-19. Sequences were obtained from PBMCs or T cells enriched from blood (not recorded which). J is TRBJ2-1 and V is TRBV3-1 (or the pseudogene TRBV3-2); no clear D gene. This CDR3 is CASSQDNSQYNEQFF. The CDR3 nucleotides are TGTGCCAGCAGCCAAGATAACAGTCAATACAATGAGCAGTTCTTC.